This T cell receptor (beta chain) was recovered during a study of patients and donors after allogeneic stem cell transplantation. TCRdb re-called the RT-PCR reads through MiXCR, storing one row per CDR3 protein. The sample records roughly 880,000 distinct CDR3 sequences, 15% to 20% being singletons. CDR1 and CDR2 (germline): MNHNY, SVGAGI (reference sequence). The CDR3 is made up of 12 amino acids. With 10 bases removed from V and 4 bases from J, the gap between germline ends came to 12 bases. This receptor was identified in a human donor who was either an allogeneic HSCT recipient or a stem cell or donor lymphocyte infusion donor (not recorded which). It is not recorded whose cells these are; they may come from a transplant donor. The chain is built from TRBV6-6 and TRBJ2-3; possibly TRBD1 for D (5 bases). The specimen was blood, either unsorted or a sorted T cell fraction (not recorded which). For the CDR3, the DNA is TGTGCCACGGATTGGGGCCCAGATACGCAGTATTTT. Translated, it gives CATDWGPDTQYF.